This passage covers 17 T cell receptor beta chains from one sample sequenced in a study of blood T cell repertoires in COVID-19. Generated by immunoSEQ multiplex PCR, the TCRdb table keeps only in-frame clones and is missing some. The table shows nearly 90,000 clones, with 88% occurring only once. Sample: peripheral blood. These receptor sequences come from a man older than 75 with acute or convalescent COVID-19.

The V gene is TRBV5-1, the J gene TRBJ2-2; D may be TRBD2 (6 bases). V lost 4 bases to trimming and J lost 4 bases, with 23 bases between them. There are 18 residues in the CDR3. The germline gives CDR1 SGHRS, CDR2 YFSETQ. This CDR3 is CASSPQPAAGRGTGELFF. CDR3 sequence (DNA): TGCGCCAGCAGCCCACAGCCGGCGGCGGGACGGGGCACCGGGGAGCTGTTTTTT.

The chain recombines TRBV29-1 with TRBJ1-2, with D perhaps TRBD1 (5 bases). This CDR3 comprises 12 residues. CDR1 and CDR2 from the germline V gene are SQVTM and ANQGSEA. The V gene lost 6 bases and the J gene lost 8 bases, with 16 bases spanning the gap. CDR3 protein: CSVENTGLGYTF. CDR3 DNA sequence: TGCAGCGTGGAGAATACAGGTCTGGGCTACACCTTC.

The rearrangement joins TRBV29-1 to TRBJ1-1; D gene unclear. This CDR3 is 11 amino acids long. Germline-derived CDR1 and CDR2 are SQVTM and ANQGSEA. V lost 6 bases, J lost 1 base, and 6 bases lay in between. The CDR3 sequence: CSVRRNTEAFF. CDR3 nucleotides: TGCAGCGTCCGGAGGAACACTGAAGCTTTCTTT.

This chain connects TRBV27 to TRBJ1-6, with D unresolved. Trimming removed 3 bases at V and 8 bases at J, with 8 bases between. Germline V gene data show CDR1 as MNHEY and CDR2 as SMNVEV (reference sequence). CDR3 length equals 13 residues. CDR3 amino acids: CASSLDGDSPLHF. The CDR3 bases are TGTGCCAGCAGTTTGGACGGGGATTCACCCCTCCACTTT.

The V and J genes are TRBV24-1 and TRBJ1-1; the D gene is possibly TRBD1 (5 bases). Trimming cost V 9 bases and J 1 base, with 11 bases left between them. The CDR3 consists of 13 residues. Per the germline V gene, CDR1 is KGHDR and CDR2 is SFDVKD. The CDR3 region has the DNA TGTGCCACCCGCGGGGCCGCGAACACTGAAGCTTTCTTT. Translating it yields CATRGAANTEAFF.

V and J are TRBV11-2 and TRBJ2-3; weak D call: TRBD1 (6 bases). The germline V gene encodes CDR1 SGHAT and CDR2 FQNNGV. This CDR3 is built from 15 residues. The V end lost 5 bases, the J end lost 0 bases, and 12 bases lay between the germline ends. This CDR3 reads CASSKNRVSTDTQYF. The CDR3 bases are TGTGCCAGCAGCAAAAACAGGGTTAGCACAGATACGCAGTATTTT. The full variable domain, with the rest looked up from reference TRBV11-2 and TRBJ2-3, is EAGVAQSPRYKIIEKRQSVAFWCNPISGHATLYWYQQILGQGPKLLIQFQNNGVVDDSQLPKDRFSAERLKGVDSTLKIQPAKLEDSAVYLCASSKNRVSTDTQYFGPGTRLTVL.

The V and J genes are TRBV2 and TRBJ1-5; D is undetermined. Germline-derived CDR1 and CDR2 are SNHLY and FYNNEI. The CDR3 is made up of 16 amino acids. Trimming took off 2 bases at V and 1 base at J, with 12 bases between the two ends. The CDR3 DNA reads TGTGCCAGCAGTGAATGGGGAGCAGTAAGCAATCAGCCCCAGCATTTT. Translation: CASSEWGAVSNQPQHF.

Only a few counts were recorded for this clone. This chain's CDR3 is CASSPAGVTANYGYTF. The CDR3 bases are TGTGCCAGCTCACCAGCAGGGGTGACAGCTAACTATGGCTACACCTTC. V and J are TRBV18 and TRBJ1-2; a weak D match, TRBD1 (6 bases). The CDR3 runs to 16 residues. V gave up 2 bases and J gave up 0 bases, with 13 bases separating them. Per the germline V gene, CDR1 is KGHSH and CDR2 is LQKENI.

V and J are TRBV12-3 or TRBV12-4 and TRBJ2-3; D remains ambiguous. Trimming cost V 7 bases and J 9 bases, with 14 bases left between them. The CDR3 has 12 residues. The CDR3 nucleotides are TGTGCCAGCACCACCGGTACTCCGACGCAGTATTTT. It translates to CASTTGTPTQYF.

V usage is TRBV28 and J usage is TRBJ1-4; D is possibly TRBD1 (6 bases). CDR3 length: 18 residues. Trimming removed 5 bases from V and 1 base from J, with 20 bases in between. CDR1 MDHEN and CDR2 SYDVKM come from the germline V gene. CDR3 coding DNA: TGTGCCAGCAGTCCCCTGGGCGGACAGTCGAGAACTAATGAAAAACTGTTTTTT. This translates into CASSPLGGQSRTNEKLFF.

CDR3 protein: CASSLGRAGGEKLFF. As DNA, the CDR3 is TGTGCCAGCAGCCTGGGCAGGGCCGGTGGTGAAAAACTGTTTTTT. The chain combines TRBV6-5 with TRBJ1-4, with D maybe TRBD1 (5 bases). The CDR3 has 15 amino acids. V was shortened by 6 bases and J by 7 bases, with 18 bases between the two germline ends. CDR1 MNHEY and CDR2 SVGAGI come from the germline V gene.

J is TRBJ1-1 and V is TRBV9; the D gene is possibly TRBD1 (5 bases). CDR1 and CDR2 (germline): SGDLS, YYNGEE. This CDR3 is built from 15 residues. Trimming pared 0 bases from V and 3 bases from J, leaving 12 bases between. CDR3 bases: TGTGCCAGCAGCGTAGTCCAGGCGGGGGACACTGAAGCTTTCTTT. Translating it yields CASSVVQAGDTEAFF.

The gene calls are TRBV12-5 and TRBJ2-1; 8 bases match TRBD1. J lost 6 bases, V lost 3 bases, and 13 bases had no gene match. This CDR3 is 17 amino acids long. Germline V gives CDR1 LGHNT, CDR2 FRNRAP. CDR3 residues: CASGLSSADRAINEQFF. The CDR3, as DNA: TGTGCTAGTGGTTTAAGTTCCGCGGACAGGGCTATCAATGAGCAGTTCTTC.

The chain is built from TRBV27 and TRBJ2-3; 10 nucleotides line up with TRBD1. Germline CDR1 MNHEY, CDR2 SMNVEV (reference sequence). V dropped 4 bases and J dropped 6; count of bases not matched to a gene: 7. This CDR3 spans 15 amino acids. The CDR3 region is CASSSRDRGFDTQYF. The CDR3 DNA reads as TGTGCCAGCAGTTCCCGGGACAGGGGTTTTGATACGCAGTATTTT.

This clone was found a few times. J is TRBJ1-5 and V is TRBV10-3, with 10 bases lining up with TRBD1. The CDR3 consists of 18 residues. Germline assignment: CDR1 ENHRY and CDR2 SYGVKD. Germline trimming cut 5 bases from V and 3 bases from J; bases unmatched to any gene: 13. This chain's CDR3 is CAISHRDRGRENNQPQHF. For the CDR3, the DNA is TGTGCCATCAGTCACCGGGACAGGGGAAGAGAAAACAATCAGCCCCAGCATTTT.

V and J are TRBV4-3 and TRBJ1-3, with D possibly TRBD1 on 5 matching bases. With 3 bases removed from V and 2 bases from J, the gap between germline ends came to 11 bases. Germline loops: CDR1 LGHNA, CDR2 YSLEER. This CDR3 is 15 amino acids long. The CDR3 here is CASSQGQGTGNTIYF. CDR3 DNA: TGCGCCAGCAGCCAGGGTCAGGGAACTGGAAACACCATATATTTT.

In regard to this clone: One end of the junction varies from germline; a read error may be responsible. The chain links TRBV5-1 to TRBJ1-2; possibly TRBD1 for D (5 bases). CDR3 length equals 13 residues. CDR1 and CDR2 from the germline V gene are SGHRS and YFSETQ. CDR3 region: CASRLGDSYGYTF. The DNA for the CDR3 is TGCGCCAGCAGGTTGGGGGACTCCTATGGCTACACCTTC.